This paragraph covers one TCR beta chain sequence. Its antigen is undetermined. Only in-frame clones appear in the TCRdb table, and some are missing; sequencing was by immunoSEQ multiplex PCR. Seen here are about 180,000 clones, roughly 86% observed once, and the top ten hold approximately 2.5%. This sample stems from a study of cytomegalovirus exposure and HLA in healthy donors. Study background: The roughly 110 validation repertoires were reported in a later analysis to have been generated on the same platform as the roughly 700 first-cohort repertoires. Study observations and caveats: The TCR clusters that emerged in the first cohort tended, a later analysis found, to co-occur in the approximately 130 validation repertoires. Overall, roughly 160 TCR beta chains were annotated as cytomegalovirus-associated.

The donors formed part of the 120-subject validation cohort, distinct from the approximately 670-subject first cohort. Trimming removed 4 bases from V and 7 bases from J, with 14 bases in between. Germline V CDR1 and CDR2: MGHRA, YSYEKL. CDR3 size: 14 residues. The sequence came from a man aged 18 to 29 in good health and CMV-seropositive. The V gene is TRBV4-1, the J gene TRBJ2-1; the D is unclear. The sequencing sample was made of PBMCs. The CDR3, as DNA: TGCGCCAGCAGCCGCGGCGACTCCCCGAATGAGCAGTTCTTC. Amino acid sequence: CASSRGDSPNEQFF.